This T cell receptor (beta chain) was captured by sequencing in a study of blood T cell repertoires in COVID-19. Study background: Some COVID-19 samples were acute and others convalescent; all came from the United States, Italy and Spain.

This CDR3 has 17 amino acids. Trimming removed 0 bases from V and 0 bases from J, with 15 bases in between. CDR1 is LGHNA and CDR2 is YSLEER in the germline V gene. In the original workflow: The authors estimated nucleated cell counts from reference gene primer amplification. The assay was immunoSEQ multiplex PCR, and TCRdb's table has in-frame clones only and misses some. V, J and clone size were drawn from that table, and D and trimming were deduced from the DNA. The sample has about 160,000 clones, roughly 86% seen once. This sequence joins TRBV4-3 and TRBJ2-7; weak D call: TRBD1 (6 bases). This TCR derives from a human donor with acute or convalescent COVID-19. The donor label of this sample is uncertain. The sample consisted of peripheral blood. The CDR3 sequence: CASSQDRHGDTSYEQYF. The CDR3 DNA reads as TGCGCCAGCAGCCAAGATCGCCACGGGGACACCTCCTACGAGCAGTACTTC.